This is a list of T cell receptor beta chains from one sample in a study of neurological immune-mediated disorders. TCRdb fed the 5' RACE reads into MiXCR, producing one record per CDR3 protein. Of around 70,000 distinct CDR3 sequences in the sample, about 5% were seen once. Specimen: PBMCs. All receptors derive from a woman aged 70 to 79 with multiple sclerosis. Both conserved end residues are part of each CDR3. A D gene is named only where the DNA matches it firmly. Part of the rows lack a size; the others show once, few, many or a class for expanded clones.

v_gene,d_gene,j_gene,abundance,CDR3aa,CDR3nt
TRBV20-1,NA,TRBJ1-2,many,CSADLGGGYGYTF,TGCAGTGCTGACCTCGGGGGCGGCTATGGCTACACCTTC
TRBV7-2,NA,TRBJ1-6,many,CASSSSSYNSPLHF,TGTGCCAGCAGCTCGAGCTCCTATAATTCACCCCTCCACTTT
TRBV12-3/TRBV12-4,TRBD1,TRBJ2-7,many,CASSFGTGNLREQYF,TGTGCCAGCAGTTTCGGGACAGGGAACCTTAGAGAGCAGTACTTC
TRBV5-1,TRBD2,TRBJ2-1,many,CASNPRGSGRVDEQFF,TGCGCCAGCAACCCCCGTGGTAGCGGGAGGGTCGATGAGCAGTTCTTC
TRBV20-1,NA,TRBJ1-2,many,CSARAGRWSGYTF,TGCAGTGCTAGAGCTGGCAGGTGGTCTGGCTACACCTTC
TRBV10-3,TRBD2,TRBJ2-7,many,CAIREPSGTSGRVSYEQYF,TGTGCCATCAGAGAACCGAGCGGGACTAGCGGGAGGGTGTCCTACGAGCAGTACTTC
TRBV5-1,NA,TRBJ1-1,many,CASSSELNTEAFF,TGCGCCAGCAGCTCCGAGCTGAACACTGAAGCTTTCTTT
TRBV3-1,TRBD2,TRBJ2-1,many,CASSDPLAGAYNEQFF,TGTGCCAGCAGCGACCCCCTAGCGGGGGCTTACAATGAGCAGTTCTTC
TRBV7-8,NA,TRBJ2-7,NA,CASSFSQQARGEQYF,TGTGCCAGCAGCTTCTCGCAACAGGCCCGGGGGGAGCAGTACTTC
TRBV25-1,NA,TRBJ2-7,NA,CASSRTAGSYEQYF,TGTGCCAGCAGTCGTACCGCGGGGTCCTACGAGCAGTACTTC
TRBV7-2,TRBD2,TRBJ2-3,many,CASSLAKGLAGDPDTQYF,TGTGCCAGCAGCTTAGCCAAGGGACTAGCGGGAGATCCAGATACGCAGTATTTT
TRBV7-9,NA,TRBJ1-1,NA,CASSLIGTDTEAFF,TGTGCCAGCAGCCTTATCGGGACCGACACTGAAGCTTTCTTT
TRBV7-8,NA,TRBJ1-4,many,CASSPQLTNEKLFF,TGTGCCAGCAGCCCCCAGTTAACTAATGAAAAACTGTTTTTT
TRBV6-5,NA,TRBJ1-2,many,CASSLGVMGNYGYTF,TGTGCCAGCAGTTTGGGGGTTATGGGTAACTATGGCTACACCTTC
TRBV6-5,NA,TRBJ1-1,many,CASSYSRVTEAFF,TGTGCCAGCAGTTACTCCCGAGTCACTGAAGCTTTCTTT
TRBV5-6,NA,TRBJ2-7,many,CASSLWYEQYF,TGTGCCAGCAGCTTATGGTACGAGCAGTACTTC
TRBV5-1,TRBD1,TRBJ1-1,many,CASSSRTGAMNTEAFF,TGCGCCAGCAGCTCACGGACAGGCGCAATGAACACTGAAGCTTTCTTT
TRBV5-1,TRBD1,TRBJ2-3,many,CASSLGQGPQYF,TGCGCCAGCAGCTTGGGACAGGGGCCGCAGTATTTT
TRBV20-1,NA,TRBJ2-6,many,CSARTSGANVLTF,TGCAGTGCTAGGACCTCTGGGGCCAACGTCCTGACTTTC
TRBV12-3/TRBV12-4,NA,TRBJ2-7,many,CASRSRGEQYF,TGTGCCAGCAGGTCCCGGGGCGAGCAGTACTTC
TRBV20-1,NA,TRBJ2-1,many,CSAGGSSYNEQFF,TGCAGTGCTGGGGGGTCCTCCTACAATGAGCAGTTCTTC
TRBV10-3,TRBD2,TRBJ2-1,many,CAVTTSGTHNEQFF,TGTGCCGTCACCACTAGCGGGACCCACAATGAGCAGTTCTTC
TRBV5-1,NA,TRBJ2-1,many,CASSLEVYNEQFF,TGCGCCAGCAGCTTGGAGGTTTACAATGAGCAGTTCTTC
TRBV12-3/TRBV12-4,TRBD1,TRBJ2-1,many,CASSLRQGRNEQFF,TGTGCCAGCAGTTTGAGACAGGGGCGGAATGAGCAGTTCTTC
TRBV7-9,NA,TRBJ2-7,many,CASSPSVRIDEQYF,TGTGCCAGCAGCCCGTCGGTTAGGATCGACGAGCAGTACTTC
TRBV5-1,TRBD1,TRBJ2-2,many,CASRGQPNTGELFF,TGCGCCAGCAGGGGACAGCCGAACACCGGGGAGCTGTTTTTT
TRBV11-2,NA,TRBJ2-2,many,CASSQQSLGTGELFF,TGTGCCAGCAGCCAACAATCTTTGGGCACCGGGGAGCTGTTTTTT
TRBV12-3/TRBV12-4,TRBD2,TRBJ2-1,many,CASSFGGELNEQFF,TGTGCCAGCAGTTTCGGGGGGGAGCTTAATGAGCAGTTCTTC
TRBV20-1,TRBD1,TRBJ2-7,many,CSANRDSGNEQYF,TGCAGTGCGAACCGGGACAGCGGTAACGAGCAGTACTTC
TRBV24-1,NA,TRBJ2-3,NA,CATSVGATDTQYF,TGTGCCACCAGTGTGGGGGCCACAGATACGCAGTATTTT
TRBV5-6,NA,TRBJ1-1,many,CASSLDRLMNTEAFF,TGTGCCAGCAGCTTAGACAGACTGATGAACACTGAAGCTTTCTTT
TRBV20-1,TRBD2,TRBJ2-1,many,CSAFILAGEDWDEQFF,TGCAGTGCTTTTATTTTAGCGGGAGAGGATTGGGATGAGCAGTTCTTC
TRBV11-2,NA,TRBJ1-5,many,CASSLAGRQPQHF,TGTGCCAGCAGCTTAGCAGGGAGGCAGCCCCAGCATTTT
TRBV15,NA,TRBJ2-2,many,CATSRDGMRTGELFF,TGTGCCACCAGCAGAGATGGGATGAGAACCGGGGAGCTGTTTTTT
TRBV18,NA,TRBJ2-1,many,CASSPRKRVDQFF,TGTGCCAGCTCACCAAGGAAGCGGGTAGACCAGTTCTTC
TRBV3-1,NA,TRBJ1-5,many,CASSQGTSNQPQHF,TGTGCCAGCAGCCAAGGGACAAGCAATCAGCCCCAGCATTTT
TRBV7-9,NA,TRBJ1-2,many,CASSSGRARGYTF,TGTGCCAGCAGCTCCGGGAGAGCTCGTGGCTACACCTTC
TRBV7-2,TRBD2,TRBJ2-3,many,CASSSRASGRTDTQYF,TGTGCCAGCAGCTCCCGGGCTAGCGGGAGAACAGATACGCAGTATTTT
TRBV29-1,TRBD2,TRBJ2-2,many,CSVVGLAGGGLFF,TGCAGCGTTGTGGGGCTAGCGGGAGGAGGGCTGTTTTTT
TRBV20-1,NA,TRBJ2-5,many,CSARLEETQYF,TGCAGTGCTAGACTAGAAGAGACCCAGTACTTC
TRBV3-1,NA,TRBJ1-2,many,CASSQDGWTPRGGYTF,TGTGCCAGCAGCCAAGATGGGTGGACACCCCGAGGAGGCTACACCTTC
TRBV12-3/TRBV12-4,TRBD2,TRBJ2-7,NA,CASSRSGNSYEQYF,TGTGCCAGCAGTCGGAGCGGGAACTCCTACGAGCAGTACTTC
TRBV20-1,NA,TRBJ1-6,many,CSARDRGYNSPLHF,TGCAGTGCTAGAGATCGAGGGTATAATTCACCCCTCCACTTT
TRBV29-1,TRBD1,TRBJ1-1,many,CSVTRDSRTEAFF,TGCAGCGTGACCCGGGACAGTCGGACTGAAGCTTTCTTT
TRBV12-3/TRBV12-4,NA,TRBJ1-4,many,CASTLQGTNEKLFF,TGTGCCAGCACCTTACAGGGAACTAATGAAAAACTGTTTTTT